This is a list of T cell receptor beta chains from one sample in a study of blood T cell repertoires in COVID-19. Clones were read by immunoSEQ multiplex PCR, and TCRdb kept only the in-frame ones, dropping some. This table holds approximately 200,000 clones, over 65% found once. Source material: peripheral blood. These receptors were collected from a person aged 65-85 years with COVID-19, enrolled during active disease. CDR3s include the opening cysteine and the closing phenylalanine or tryptophan. Fields, in order: J gene, D gene, clone size, V gene, CDR3 DNA, CDR3 protein. A D gene is named only where the DNA matches it firmly. The size of a clone is reported for some rows only, either as once, few or many, or as a class for expanded clones.

>TRBJ1-2|TRBD1|many|TRBV2
TGTGCCAGCAGTGAAGGGACAGGGGGCGGCTGGAGGGACTATGGCTACACCTTC
CASSEGTGGGWRDYGYTF
>TRBJ2-1|TRBD2|NA|TRBV24-1
TGTGCCACCAGTGATGAGGCGGGAGGGTACAATGAGCAGTTCTTC
CATSDEAGGYNEQFF
>TRBJ2-5|NA|NA|TRBV5-1
TGCGCCAGCAGCTTCTCCGAAGAGACCCAGTACTTC
CASSFSEETQYF
>TRBJ2-1|NA|NA|TRBV4-3
TGCGCCAGCAGCCAAGTAGGCGGGGACAATGAGCAGTTCTTC
CASSQVGGDNEQFF
>TRBJ2-7|TRBD1|NA|TRBV19
TGTGCCAGTAGTATCCCCGGACAGGGGGGTGACGAGCAGTACTTC
CASSIPGQGGDEQYF
>TRBJ1-2|TRBD1|NA|TRBV6-1
TGTGCCAGCAGTGAGATAGGGACAGGCTACTATGGCTACACCTTC
CASSEIGTGYYGYTF
>TRBJ1-6|TRBD1|NA|TRBV19
TGTGCCAGTAGTCCAGGACAGGGGAGCGTTGATTCACCCCTCCACTTT
CASSPGQGSVDSPLHF
>TRBJ1-5|NA|once|TRBV20-1
TGCAGTGCTAGTCGCGGCAATCAGCCCCAGCATTTT
CSASRGNQPQHF
>TRBJ2-1|NA|once|TRBV9
TGTGCCAGCAGCGAGGGTATAGGGGCACCCTCCTACAATGAGCAGTTCTTC
CASSEGIGAPSYNEQFF
>TRBJ2-7|NA|NA|TRBV15
TGTGCCACCAGCAGAGAAGGGGCCCCATCCTACGAGCAGTACTTC
CATSREGAPSYEQYF
>TRBJ2-1|TRBD2|NA|TRBV24-1
TGTGCCACCAGTTCGGGGGGGGCTCAGTACAATGAGCAGTTCTTC
CATSSGGAQYNEQFF
>TRBJ1-2|NA|NA|TRBV9
TGTGCCAGCAGCAGACAAGAGTGGGAGGGCGGCTACACCTTC
CASSRQEWEGGYTF
>TRBJ1-2|TRBD1|NA|TRBV6-2/TRBV6-3
TGTGCCAGCAGCTTGACAGGGTTCTCCTATGGCTACACCTTC
CASSLTGFSYGYTF
>TRBJ1-2|NA|NA|TRBV27
TGTGCCAGCAGTTCCGTCATTGGCAGTAACTATGGCTACACCTTC
CASSSVIGSNYGYTF
>TRBJ2-7|NA|NA|TRBV18
TGTGCCAGCTCTCCATCTTTAGGGGACGAGCAGTACTTC
CASSPSLGDEQYF
>TRBJ2-7|NA|few|TRBV9
TGTGCCAGCAGCGTCGGCCCCGGACGGGAAGTCTACGAGCAGTACTTC
CASSVGPGREVYEQYF
>TRBJ1-2|NA|NA|TRBV4-3
TGCGCCAGCAGCCAAGATTGGGAGGGCCTCCAATCCTATGGCTACACCTTC
CASSQDWEGLQSYGYTF
>TRBJ1-5|NA|NA|TRBV2
TGTGCCAGCAGTGGAGAGAGGCAGCCCCAGCATTTT
CASSGERQPQHF
>TRBJ2-7|NA|NA|TRBV7-3
TGTGCCAGCAGCTTAAATCAGGGTTACGAGCAGTACTTC
CASSLNQGYEQYF
>TRBJ2-7|TRBD1|NA|TRBV19
TGTGCCAGTAACGGGCCAGGGGGTAACGAGCAGTACTTC
CASNGPGGNEQYF
>TRBJ1-1|TRBD1|once|TRBV19
TGTGCCAGCTTTAGACAGGGGTATCCGGCTGAAGCTTTCTTT
CASFRQGYPAEAFF
>TRBJ2-1|TRBD2|once|TRBV6-5
TGTGCCAGCAGTTACAGGGCGGGAGGGAATGAGCAGTTCTTC
CASSYRAGGNEQFF
>TRBJ2-1|TRBD2|NA|TRBV12-5
TGTGCTAGTGCGGGGCGAACGGGACTAGCGGGAGCCAATGAGCAGTTCTTC
CASAGRTGLAGANEQFF
>TRBJ1-1|NA|few|TRBV19
TGTGCCAGTAGTATACGGGGGGCAGAGAACACTGAAGCTTTCTTT
CASSIRGAENTEAFF
>TRBJ1-1|NA|NA|TRBV11-3
TGTGCCAGCAGCTTATCAGGGGTTACTGAAGCTTTCTTT
CASSLSGVTEAFF
>TRBJ2-2|TRBD1|once|TRBV4-3
TGCGCCAGCAGGGGACAGGTAGGCAACACCGGGGAGCTGTTTTTT
CASRGQVGNTGELFF
>TRBJ2-7|TRBD1|few|TRBV24-1
TGTGCCACCAGTGTGGGGGGACAGGCTCTCGAGCAGTACTTC
CATSVGGQALEQYF
>TRBJ2-1|TRBD1|NA|TRBV6-1
TGTGCCAGCAGTGTTATAGGACAGGGAAGGGTAGACAATGAGCAGTTCTTC
CASSVIGQGRVDNEQFF
>TRBJ2-3|NA|NA|TRBV2
TGTGCCAGCAGTGAAAGACTGGCCAATACGCAGTATTTT
CASSERLANTQYF
>TRBJ2-1|NA|NA|TRBV11-2
TGTGCCAGCAGCTTAGGTCTTTCCTTGAGCTCCTACAATGAGCAGTTCTTC
CASSLGLSLSSYNEQFF
>TRBJ1-2|NA|NA|TRBV2
TGTGCCACCACGGACAGCCAGTTTAATGGCTACACCTTC
CATTDSQFNGYTF